This T cell receptor (beta chain) is drawn from a study of OX40 agonist ivuxolimab in advanced cancers. The study in broad terms: Ivuxolimab was a fully human IgG2 agonistic monoclonal antibody targeting the costimulatory receptor OX40 (CD134). Intravenous ivuxolimab was administered to patients every 2 weeks at six dose levels: 0.01, 0.1, 0.3, 1.5, 3 and 10 mg/kg. Of the roughly 52 dose-escalation patients, hepatocellular carcinoma was present in approximately 20, melanoma in approximately 15, renal cell carcinoma in 9 and head and neck cancer in 9. A male proportion of around 83% and a mean age of approximately 55 years, ranging from about 20 to 79, were recorded for the dose-escalation cohort. Patients were allowed to have had prior anti-PD-1, anti-PD-L1 or anti-CTLA-4 therapy, and approximately 39% of the dose-escalation patients had been treated with checkpoint inhibitors. Three dose-escalation patients achieved partial responses, one with hepatocellular carcinoma and two with cutaneous melanoma. Peripheral TCRbeta sequencing was intended to test whether TCR sequence diversity was altered and clonal T-cell expansion was caused by ivuxolimab. The monotherapy dose-escalation portion (N = 52 patients) of the phase I ivuxolimab trial is reported in the paper.

Looking up the germline V gene (reference sequence) yields CDR1 LNHDA and CDR2 SQIVND. The CDR3 numbers 14 residues from cysteine through phenylalanine. Solely the CDR3 DNA is kept, with 42 bases framed from the first base. The germline V and J ends show losses of 5 bases and 1 base respectively, and no gene match explains 4 bases of the junction. General study outcomes and caveats: The antigen specificity of the peripheral T cells that underwent clonal expansion was not determined. On average, CD8+ T cells showed more expanded clones than CD4+ T cells after ivuxolimab. Partial responders in the 0.1-3.0 mg/kg groups had among the lowest normalized peripheral clonal expansion, especially among CD8+ T cells. Low levels of normalized T-cell clonal expansion were also seen in some patients who did not respond. At doses from 0.1 to 3.0 mg/kg, clonal expansion was seen in both CD4+ and CD8+ blood T cells between baseline and week 6.

About this clone: Its antigen is currently not known. No base quality values were provided; no much bigger clone lies one nucleotide off.

To sequence the TCRbeta CDR3 region, genomic DNA was isolated from the sorted cells. The immunoSEQ Assay was used for sequencing of TCRbeta CDR3 regions. This immuneACCESS table, as held by TCRdb, lists in-frame sequences with V and J called but not all clones. Of the missing ones, under half trace to an unresolved V gene in checked studies; the others have no known cause. For this sample the table gives tens of thousands of clones, of which roughly 93% were detected only once. The ten top clones hold 15% to 20% of the sample. The trial excluded patients who had a history of autoimmune disease or who were on systemic immunosuppression. In every dose cohort, peripheral blood was drawn for TCR sequencing at baseline, cycle 4 day 1, and cycle 7 day 1. Samples were obtained from an open-label, multicenter, first-in-human phase I dose-escalation trial of ivuxolimab. Adults with locally advanced or metastatic melanoma, renal cell carcinoma, hepatocellular carcinoma or head and neck squamous cell carcinoma were enrolled in the trial. Before TCR sequencing, CD4+ T cells and CD8+ T cells were sorted from peripheral blood as separate populations.

The sample in question was CD4+ or CD8+ T cells sorted from blood, obtained in a trial of the OX40 agonist ivuxolimab. The source of this sequence is an adult with an advanced solid tumor such as melanoma, head and neck, liver or kidney cancer. The sequence is built from TRBV19 and TRBJ2-7; TRBD1 fits 8 bases in the junction. The CDR3 region reads CASSWTGFSYEQYF. In nucleotide form, the sequence is TGTGCCAGTAGTTGGACAGGGTTTTCCTACGAGCAGTACTTC.